This T cell receptor (beta chain) was captured in a study of blood T cell repertoires in COVID-19. V shed 3 bases and J shed 8 bases, with 11 bases lying between them. The CDR3 is 13 amino acids. The protocol was immunoSEQ multiplex PCR, while the TCRdb copy is restricted to in-frame clones and leaves out a portion. Found here are 95,000 to 110,000 clones, roughly 84% of them singletons; the top ten hold more than 5%. The sequence derives from a human donor in a cohort sampled during active COVID-19. The rearrangement uses TRBV12-3 or TRBV12-4 and TRBJ1-3; no definite D call. The sample comprised peripheral blood. The CDR3 reads CASSFTLGDTIYF. In DNA form, the CDR3 reads TGTGCCAGCAGTTTCACCCTAGGAGACACCATATATTTT.